The 22 T cell receptor beta chains reported below all come from one sample, sequenced in a study of PD-1 blockade in mismatch repair-deficient tumors. Profiled with immunoSEQ multiplex PCR; TCRdb holds only in-frame clones, not every one. The repertoire holds 85,000 to 130,000 clones, about four fifths seen once, with around 5.8% in the top ten. The material sequenced was peripheral blood, taken around 8 months after starting pembrolizumab. The receptors stem from an adult with mismatch repair-deficient cancer.

This chain connects TRBV7-6 to TRBJ1-3; no reliable D call. The CDR3 totals 15 residues. Germline assignment: CDR1 SGHVS and CDR2 FNYEAQ. Between the trimmed V and J ends, which lost 0 bases and 4 bases, there was a span of 10 bases. CDR3 sequence: CASSLARAVGNTIYF. CDR3 DNA: TGTGCCAGCAGCTTAGCCAGAGCAGTAGGAAACACCATATATTTT.

This rearrangement joins TRBV6-1 to TRBJ1-1; possibly TRBD1 for D (5 bases). This CDR3 has 16 residues. V was clipped by 4 bases and J by 7 bases, with 22 bases between them. Germline CDR1 and CDR2: MNHNS and SASEGT. The CDR3 DNA is TGTGCCAGCAGTGTTCTAATCTCCGGGACTACCAATGAAGCTTTCTTT. Protein: CASSVLISGTTNEAFF.

The chain uses TRBV7-6 and TRBJ1-1; 10 bases agree with TRBD1. This CDR3 has 14 residues. Trimming at V came to 2 bases and at J to 4 bases, leaving 1 base not matched to a gene. From germline, CDR1 is SGHVS and CDR2 FNYEAQ. The CDR3, as DNA: TGTGCCAGCAGCTTAAGGACAGGGGGCACTGAAGCTTTCTTT. As protein: CASSLRTGGTEAFF.

The V call is TRBV5-1, the J call TRBJ1-3; TRBD1 might be the D (6 bases). The germline V and J ends were trimmed by 4 bases and 3 bases, with 11 bases remaining between them. The germline V gene has CDR1 SGHRS and CDR2 YFSETQ. The CDR3 runs to 14 residues. CDR3 sequence: CASSEQGSGNTIYF. CDR3 DNA sequence: TGCGCCAGCAGCGAACAGGGTAGTGGAAACACCATATATTTT.

The chain is built from TRBV5-1 and TRBJ1-3; D perhaps matches TRBD1 (5 bases). Per the germline V gene, CDR1 is SGHRS and CDR2 is YFSETQ. The CDR3 contains 16 residues. The V gene lost 0 bases and the J gene lost 6 bases, with 16 bases spanning the gap. CDR3 region: CASSLAVGGMKNTIYF. The CDR3, as DNA: TGCGCCAGCAGCTTGGCCGTGGGGGGAATGAAAAACACCATATATTTT.

The genes are TRBV7-9 and TRBJ1-3, with 7 bases fitting TRBD1. The CDR3 is made up of 18 amino acids. With V trimmed by 5 bases and J by 4 bases, 17 bases remained unmatched. Germline values: CDR1 SEHNR, CDR2 FQNEAQ (reference sequence). The CDR3 protein is CASSPRGQASPTGNTIYF. The CDR3 DNA follows: TGTGCCAGCAGCCCCAGAGGACAGGCCAGCCCCACAGGAAACACCATATATTTT.

The V gene is TRBV7-9, the J gene TRBJ2-5; D is perhaps TRBD2 (6 bases). CDR1 is SEHNR and CDR2 is FQNEAQ in the germline V gene (reference sequence). The germline V and J ends were trimmed by 1 base and 5 bases, with 11 bases remaining between them. The CDR3 runs to 14 residues. In DNA, the CDR3 is TGTGCCAGCAGCTTAGTTAGCCGGGGGGAGACCCAGTACTTC. Residues: CASSLVSRGETQYF.

V is TRBV11-2 and J is TRBJ2-7, with 11 bases fitting TRBD2. The CDR3 consists of 16 residues. Germline values: CDR1 SGHAT, CDR2 FQNNGV. V shed 1 base, J shed 6 bases, and the junction held 8 bases outside the gene matches. CDR3 amino acids: CASSLAPSGRFGEQYF. In DNA form, the CDR3 reads TGTGCCAGCAGCTTAGCCCCTAGCGGGAGGTTTGGCGAGCAGTACTTC. Based on the CDR3 plus reference TRBV11-2 and TRBJ2-7, the full variable domain is EAGVAQSPRYKIIEKRQSVAFWCNPISGHATLYWYQQILGQGPKLLIQFQNNGVVDDSQLPKDRFSAERLKGVDSTLKIQPAKLEDSAVYLCASSLAPSGRFGEQYFGPGTRLTVT.

The chain has TRBV4-1 and TRBJ2-1, with 11 bases aligning to TRBD2. The germline gives CDR1 MGHRA, CDR2 YSYEKL. This CDR3 spans 15 amino acids. V shed 2 bases and J 4 bases; nucleotides not matched to a gene: 1. The chain's CDR3 is CASSQTSGSYNEQFF. In DNA, the CDR3 is TGCGCCAGCAGCCAAACTAGCGGGAGTTACAATGAGCAGTTCTTC.

V is TRBV6-5 and J is TRBJ1-5; the D gene is possibly TRBD1 (5 bases). This CDR3 comprises 13 residues. CDR1 MNHEY and CDR2 SVGAGI come from the germline V gene. Trimming stripped 6 bases from V and 4 bases from J, with 10 bases between. Here the CDR3 DNA reads TGTGCCAGCAGGGGGGAAGGGAATCAGCCCCAGCATTTT. It translates to CASRGEGNQPQHF.

This chain's CDR3 is CASKGLAGPGELFF. For the CDR3, the DNA is TGTGCCAGCAAAGGGCTAGCGGGCCCCGGGGAGCTGTTTTTT. The chain joins TRBV2 to TRBJ2-2; the match to TRBD2 covers 8 bases. The CDR3 has 14 residues. The germline CDR1 and CDR2 sequences are SNHLY and FYNNEI. V gave up 7 bases and J gave up 6 bases; unmatched junction bases: 7.

The J gene is TRBJ2-1, the V gene TRBV18, with 9 bases that match TRBD2. In germline, CDR1 is KGHSH, CDR2 LQKENI. V shed 2 bases, J shed 5 bases, and the junction held 7 bases outside the gene matches. The CDR3 spans 16 residues. CDR3 DNA: TGTGCCAGCTCACCAACCCTGGCGGGGGGGAACAATGAGCAGTTCTTC. This sequence encodes CASSPTLAGGNNEQFF.

The chain couples TRBV18 to TRBJ2-1; TRBD2 might be the D (5 bases). Germline V CDR1 and CDR2: KGHSH, LQKENI. CDR3 length: 17 residues. V was trimmed by 4 bases and J by 6 bases, leaving 22 bases between them. This chain's CDR3 is CASSLMRGGRELNEQFF. DNA of the CDR3: TGTGCCAGCTCACTGATGAGAGGTGGGAGAGAGCTCAATGAGCAGTTCTTC.

The CDR3 region is CASSSRRGGNTEAFF. The CDR3 DNA sequence: TGTGCCAGCAGCTCTCGGAGAGGAGGGAACACTGAAGCTTTCTTT. This chain joins TRBV7-2 and TRBJ1-1; D not resolved. The CDR3 runs to 15 residues. Looked up from germline, CDR1 is SGHTA and CDR2 is FQGNSA. V lost 4 bases, J lost 1 base, and 13 bases lay in between. Combining the CDR3 with reference TRBV7-2 and TRBJ1-1 gives the whole variable domain GAGVSQSPSNKVTEKGKDVELRCDPISGHTALYWYRQSLGQGLEFLIYFQGNSAPDKSGLPSDRFSAERTGGSVSTLTIQRTQQEDSAVYLCASSSRRGGNTEAFFGQGTRLTVV.

V and J are TRBV29-1 and TRBJ2-3, with a possible D match to TRBD1 (6 bases). Germline CDR1 and CDR2: SQVTM and ANQGSEA. The CDR3 has 15 residues. Trimming pared 3 bases from V and 3 bases from J, leaving 16 bases between. CDR3 in amino acids: CSVDPRGIWTDTQYF. CDR3 bases: TGCAGCGTTGACCCCAGGGGTATTTGGACAGATACGCAGTATTTT.

The J gene is TRBJ2-7, the V gene TRBV6-1; 7 nucleotides match TRBD2. Germline V gene sequence: CDR1 MNHNS, CDR2 SASEGT. V lost 6 bases, J lost 4 bases, and 9 bases stayed unmatched. The CDR3 spans 14 residues. In DNA, the CDR3 is TGTGCCAGCAGCTCTAGCGGAGGGGAGTACGAGCAGTACTTC. Its translation: CASSSSGGEYEQYF.

The rearrangement joins TRBV10-1 to TRBJ1-1; D is perhaps TRBD1 (6 bases). Trimming cost V 7 bases and J 3 bases, with 15 bases left between them. Germline V CDR1 and CDR2: WNHNN, SYGVQD (reference sequence). CDR3 size: 14 residues. CDR3 region: CASTEGGVYTEAFF. In DNA, the CDR3 is TGCGCCAGCACCGAGGGGGGGGTTTACACTGAAGCTTTCTTT.

V and J are TRBV11-2 and TRBJ1-4; unclear D gene. From germline, CDR1 is SGHAT and CDR2 FQNNGV. The CDR3 runs 16 residues. Trimming removed 5 bases from V and 0 bases from J, with 13 bases in between. Here the CDR3 reads CASSLTKLATNEKLFF. In nucleotides, the CDR3 is TGTGCCAGCAGCCTTACCAAACTTGCAACTAATGAAAAACTGTTTTTT.

This clone was observed a single time. J is TRBJ2-5 and V is TRBV18; 9 bases fit TRBD1. Germline-derived CDR1 and CDR2 are KGHSH and LQKENI. This CDR3 comprises 14 residues. Trimming removed 6 bases from V and 5 bases from J; junction bases left unmatched: 7. The CDR3 reads CASSPTGGGETQYF. The CDR3 coding sequence is TGTGCCAGCTCGCCCACAGGGGGCGGCGAGACCCAGTACTTC.

The V call is TRBV5-1, the J call TRBJ2-1, with 7 bases aligning to TRBD2. V was pared by 2 bases and J by 7 bases, with 9 bases of the junction left unmatched. The CDR3 has 15 amino acids. Germline assignment: CDR1 SGHRS and CDR2 YFSETQ. The CDR3 sequence is CASSFSSGGKNEQFF. The CDR3, as DNA: TGCGCCAGCAGCTTCTCTAGCGGCGGCAAAAATGAGCAGTTCTTC.

This chain links TRBV9 with TRBJ2-5; TRBD2 agrees at 11 bases. CDR3 size: 17 residues. The germline V gene encodes CDR1 SGDLS and CDR2 YYNGEE. Trimming cost V 3 bases and J 4 bases; bases outside gene matches: 11. The CDR3 spells CASSEGALAGAGETQYF. DNA for the CDR3: TGTGCCAGCAGCGAAGGGGCACTAGCGGGGGCCGGAGAGACCCAGTACTTC.

The chain carries TRBV2 and TRBJ2-7; D unresolved. Trimming removed 7 bases from V and 0 bases from J, with 7 bases in between. CDR3 size: 12 residues. Germline V CDR1 and CDR2: SNHLY, FYNNEI. CDR3 coding DNA: TGTGCCAGCAAGGGCACCTCCTACGAGCAGTACTTC. Protein sequence: CASKGTSYEQYF.